The clone carrying this TCR beta chain was counted a few times. Antigen unknown. These data come from a study of identical twins. Study results and limitations: In monozygotic twins, models underestimated the sharing of out-of-frame TCR alpha. Beta out-of-frame sequences displayed a weaker excess of sharing between twins.

Each donor (without exception) was a healthy Caucasian. A single record per CDR3 protein comes from TCRdb applying MiXCR to the 5' RACE reads. This sample has 200,000 to 250,000 distinct CDR3 sequences, with approximately 7.9% found just once. The same data also went into a second study, on yellow fever vaccine responses in identical twins. As that report states: Each twin's T cell response to the vaccine was reported to look partly convergent and partly personalized.

The sample was CD8+ T cells sorted from blood. The receptor was isolated from a woman younger than 30 in good health.

The CDR3 sequence is CASSPYGGAADTQYF. The CDR3, as DNA: TGTGCCAGCAGTCCCTATGGGGGAGCCGCAGATACGCAGTATTTT. This chain joins TRBV6-1 and TRBJ2-3, with D perhaps matching TRBD1 or TRBD2 (5 bases each). Trimming took 5 bases from V and 4 from J, leaving 16 bases between them. The germline V gene has CDR1 MNHNS and CDR2 SASEGT. This CDR3 is built from 15 residues.